At least ten counts were recorded for the clone carrying this T cell receptor beta chain. The antigen is unknown. This CDR3 has 13 amino acids. Deletions cut 2 bases from V and 5 bases from J, with 7 bases between. Exclusion criteria comprised other autoimmune diseases, uncontrolled infections, pregnancy or lactation in patients. This entry belongs to a study of Graves' ophthalmopathy and Graves' hyperthyroidism. General study points: From stable hyperthyroidism, ophthalmopathy was separated by a 13-signature model with approximately 90% sensitivity and more than 75% specificity. Most expanded clonotypes in thyroid above 0.001 frequency also showed up in blood.

Beta-chain TCR CDR3 regions were amplified from RNA transcripts. HTBI primers primed a first-round RT-PCR, and a second-round multiplex PCR followed. TCRdb recomputed calls from the multiplex PCR reads with MiXCR, one row per CDR3 protein. The sample gives 500,000 to 700,000 distinct CDR3 sequences, around a fifth of which show up once; roughly 6.9% is in the top ten. Sequencing was performed on peripheral blood. The chain combines TRBV12-3 or TRBV12-4 with TRBJ1-5; D gene unclear. This clonotype originated in a woman aged 18-29 years with stable Graves' hyperthyroidism. Some clones in this sample may be carry-over from other donors' samples. The CDR3: CASSLSEYQPQHF. As DNA, the CDR3 is TGTGCCAGCAGTTTATCGGAGTATCAGCCCCAGCATTTT.